This entry features one T cell receptor (beta chain) sequence. Its antigen is as yet unknown. This sample stems from a study of CD8 T cells in Susac syndrome. General observations from the study: A relatively small number of individuals underwent TCR sequencing and HLA analysis.

The CDR3 has 15 residues. Germline V CDR1 and CDR2: SGDLS, YYNGEE. V lost 0 bases and J 7 bases, leaving 14 bases between the germline ends. Random hexamers were used to reverse transcribe roughly 0.5 to 1 ug of RNA. TCRdb used MiXCR to reprocess the immunoSEQ multiplex PCR reads, holding one entry per CDR3 protein. The sample lists about 140,000 distinct CDR3 sequences, about 93% seen once, with 0.25% to 0.3% in the top ten. V gene TRBV9 combines with J gene TRBJ2-1; possible D gene TRBD2, 6 bases. The clonotype originates from a human donor in good health. The sequencing sample was made of CD8+ T cells from PBMCs. As DNA, the CDR3 is TGTGCCAGCAGCGTAGGAGGGGCGGGACGGAATGAGCAGTTCTTC. Its translation is CASSVGGAGRNEQFF.